This T cell receptor beta chain was recorded in a study of shared clonotypes between healthy human individuals. Remarks on this clone: Its target is unknown.

Donors included only healthy HIV-negative adults lacking recent acute infections or vaccinations. In the CD4+ fraction, cells were divided into CD45RA+ naive and CD45RA-negative memory subsets. In the authors' workflow: In the immunoSEQ data, sequences were junction-only and lacked quality scores, so filtering differed. TCRdb's table, derived via immunoSEQ multiplex PCR, lists solely in-frame clones and lacks some. V and J calls and clone size are copied from that table; D and trimming were computed from the DNA. This table holds about 1.1 million clones, 75% to 80% found once. Study outcomes and limitations: Generally, naive subsets (rather than memory subsets) showed larger estimated richness.

CDR1 LNHNV and CDR2 YYDKDF come from the germline V gene (reference sequence). The CDR3 contains 12 residues. Trimming shortened V by 3 bases and J by 8 bases, and 7 bases separated the two germline ends. The receptor was isolated from a man younger than 30 in good health. Some clones in this sample may be carry-over from other donors' samples. Sequenced sample: memory CD4+ T cells from PBMCs. Subset indicated: CD45RA-negative fraction. The chain employs TRBV15 and TRBJ1-4; no definite D call. The CDR3 sequence is CATSREDEKLFF. The CDR3 coding sequence is TGTGCCACCAGCAGGGAGGACGAAAAACTGTTTTTT.